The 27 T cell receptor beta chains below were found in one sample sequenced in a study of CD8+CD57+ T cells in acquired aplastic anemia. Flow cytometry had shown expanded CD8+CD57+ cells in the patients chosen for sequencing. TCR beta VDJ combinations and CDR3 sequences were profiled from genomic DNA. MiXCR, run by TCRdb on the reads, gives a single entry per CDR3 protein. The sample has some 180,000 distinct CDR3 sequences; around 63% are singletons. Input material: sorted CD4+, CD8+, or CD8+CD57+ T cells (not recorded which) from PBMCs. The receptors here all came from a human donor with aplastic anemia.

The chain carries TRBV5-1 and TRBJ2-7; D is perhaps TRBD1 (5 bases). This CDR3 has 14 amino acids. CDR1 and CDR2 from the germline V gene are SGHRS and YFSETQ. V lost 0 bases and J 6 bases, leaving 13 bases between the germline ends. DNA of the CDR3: TGCGCCAGCAGCTTGGAAGGGCTGGGGCTCGAGCAGTACTTC. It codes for CASSLEGLGLEQYF.

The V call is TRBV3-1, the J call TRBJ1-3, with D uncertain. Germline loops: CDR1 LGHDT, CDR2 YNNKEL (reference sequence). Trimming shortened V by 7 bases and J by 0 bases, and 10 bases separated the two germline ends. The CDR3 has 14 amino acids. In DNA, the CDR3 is TGTGCCAGCACCCATGATCTCTCTGGAAACACCATATATTTT. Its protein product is CASTHDLSGNTIYF.

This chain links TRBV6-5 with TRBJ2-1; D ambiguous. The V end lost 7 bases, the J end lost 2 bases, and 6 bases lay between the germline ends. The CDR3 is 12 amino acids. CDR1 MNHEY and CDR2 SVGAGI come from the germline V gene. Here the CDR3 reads CASNGAYNEQFF. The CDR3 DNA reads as TGTGCCAGCAACGGTGCCTACAATGAGCAGTTCTTC.

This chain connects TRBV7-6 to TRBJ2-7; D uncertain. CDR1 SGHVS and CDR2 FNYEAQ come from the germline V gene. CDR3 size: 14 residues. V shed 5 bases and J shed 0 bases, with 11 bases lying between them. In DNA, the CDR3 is TGTGCCAGCAGCATAGGCGACTTCTCCTACGAGCAGTACTTC. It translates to CASSIGDFSYEQYF.

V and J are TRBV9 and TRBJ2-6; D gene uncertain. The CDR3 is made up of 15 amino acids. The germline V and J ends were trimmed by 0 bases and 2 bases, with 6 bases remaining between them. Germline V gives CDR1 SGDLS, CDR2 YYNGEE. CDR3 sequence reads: CASSVVRAGANVLTF. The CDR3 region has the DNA TGTGCCAGCAGCGTAGTTAGGGCTGGGGCCAACGTCCTGACTTTC.

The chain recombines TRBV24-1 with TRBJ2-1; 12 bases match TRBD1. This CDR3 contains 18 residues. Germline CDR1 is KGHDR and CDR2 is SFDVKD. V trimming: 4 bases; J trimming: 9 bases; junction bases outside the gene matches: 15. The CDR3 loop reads CATSDPARGQGAYGEQFF. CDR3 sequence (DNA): TGTGCCACCAGTGACCCGGCGAGGGGACAGGGGGCGTACGGTGAGCAGTTCTTC.

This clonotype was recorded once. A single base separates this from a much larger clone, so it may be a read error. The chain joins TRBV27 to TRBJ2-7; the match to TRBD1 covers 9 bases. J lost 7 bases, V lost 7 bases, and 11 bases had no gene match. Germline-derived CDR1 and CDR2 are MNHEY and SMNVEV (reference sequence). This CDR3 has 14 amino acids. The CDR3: CASNSTGTGNEQYF. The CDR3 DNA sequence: TGTGCCAGCAATTCGACCGGGACAGGGAATGAGCAGTACTTC.

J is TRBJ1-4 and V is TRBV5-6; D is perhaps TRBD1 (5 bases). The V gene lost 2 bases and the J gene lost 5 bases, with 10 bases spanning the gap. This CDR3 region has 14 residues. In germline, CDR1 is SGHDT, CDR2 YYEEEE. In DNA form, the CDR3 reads TGTGCCAGCAGCTTTAGACAGACGAATGAAAAACTGTTTTTT. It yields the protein CASSFRQTNEKLFF. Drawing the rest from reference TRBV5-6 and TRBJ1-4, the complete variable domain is DAGVTQSPTHLIKTRGQQVTLRCSPKSGHDTVSWYQQALGQGPQFIFQYYEEEERQRGNFPDRFSGHQFPNYSSELNVNALLLGDSALYLCASSFRQTNEKLFFGSGTQLSVL.

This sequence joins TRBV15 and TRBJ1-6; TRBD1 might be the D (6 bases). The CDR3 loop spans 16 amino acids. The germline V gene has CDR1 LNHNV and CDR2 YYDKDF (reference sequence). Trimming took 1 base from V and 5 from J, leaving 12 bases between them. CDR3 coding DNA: TGTGCCACCAGCAGAGCCACAGGGTCCCATAATTCACCCCTCCACTTT. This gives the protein CATSRATGSHNSPLHF.

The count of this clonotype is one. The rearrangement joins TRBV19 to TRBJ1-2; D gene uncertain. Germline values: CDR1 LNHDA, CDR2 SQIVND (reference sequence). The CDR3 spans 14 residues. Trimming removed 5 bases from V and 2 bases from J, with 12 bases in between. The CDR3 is CASSLGSLNYGYTF. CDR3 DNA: TGTGCCAGTAGTTTGGGCTCCCTCAACTATGGCTACACCTTC.

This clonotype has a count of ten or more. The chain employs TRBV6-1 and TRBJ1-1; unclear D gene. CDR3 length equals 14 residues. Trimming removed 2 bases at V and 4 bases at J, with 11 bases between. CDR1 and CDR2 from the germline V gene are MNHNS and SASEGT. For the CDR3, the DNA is TGTGCCAGCAGTGAAAAGAGGCCCCTCACTGAAGCTTTCTTT. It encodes CASSEKRPLTEAFF.

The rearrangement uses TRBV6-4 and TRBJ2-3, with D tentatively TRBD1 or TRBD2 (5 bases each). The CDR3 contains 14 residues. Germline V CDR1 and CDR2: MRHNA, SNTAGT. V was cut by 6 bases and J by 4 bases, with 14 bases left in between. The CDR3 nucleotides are TGTGCCAGCAGCGTATTTCTGGGGGCAGATACGCAGTATTTT. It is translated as CASSVFLGADTQYF.

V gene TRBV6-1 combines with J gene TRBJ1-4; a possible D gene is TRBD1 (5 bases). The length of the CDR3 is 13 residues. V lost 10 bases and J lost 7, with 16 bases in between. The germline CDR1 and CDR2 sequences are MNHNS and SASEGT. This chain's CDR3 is CATIEGITEKLFF. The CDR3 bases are TGTGCCACCATTGAGGGGATCACTGAAAAACTGTTTTTT.

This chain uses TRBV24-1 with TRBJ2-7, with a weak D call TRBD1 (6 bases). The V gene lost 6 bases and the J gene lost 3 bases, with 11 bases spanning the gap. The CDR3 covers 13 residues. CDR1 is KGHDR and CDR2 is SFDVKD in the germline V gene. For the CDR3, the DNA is TGTGCCACCAGTTGGACAGCGATCTACGAGCAGTACTTC. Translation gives CATSWTAIYEQYF.

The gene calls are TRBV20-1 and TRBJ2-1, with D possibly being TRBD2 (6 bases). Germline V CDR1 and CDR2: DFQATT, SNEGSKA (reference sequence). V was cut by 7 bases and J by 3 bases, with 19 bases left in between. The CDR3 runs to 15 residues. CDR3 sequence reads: CSVVPRTNNYNEQFF. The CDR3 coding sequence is TGCAGTGTTGTCCCACGGACTAACAACTACAATGAGCAGTTCTTC.

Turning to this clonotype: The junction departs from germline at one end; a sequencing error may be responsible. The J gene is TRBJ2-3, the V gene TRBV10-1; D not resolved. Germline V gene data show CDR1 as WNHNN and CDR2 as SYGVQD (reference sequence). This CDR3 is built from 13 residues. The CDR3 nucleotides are TGTGCCAGCAGCTTGGCTATCACAGATACGCAGTATTTT. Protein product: CASSLAITDTQYF.

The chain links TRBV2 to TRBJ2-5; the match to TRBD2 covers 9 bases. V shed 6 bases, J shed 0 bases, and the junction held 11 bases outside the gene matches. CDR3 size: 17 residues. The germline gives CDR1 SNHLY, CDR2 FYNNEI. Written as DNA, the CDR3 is TGTGCCAGCAGCGATACTAGCGGGCAGCGGGACCAAGAGACCCAGTACTTC. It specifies CASSDTSGQRDQETQYF.

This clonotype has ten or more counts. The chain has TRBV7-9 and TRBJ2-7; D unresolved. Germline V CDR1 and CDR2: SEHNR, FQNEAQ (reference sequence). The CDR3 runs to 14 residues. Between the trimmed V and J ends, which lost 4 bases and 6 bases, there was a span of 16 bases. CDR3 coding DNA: TGTGCCAGCAGCTCAAGGACCCTCAATTTCGAGCAGTACTTC. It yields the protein CASSSRTLNFEQYF.

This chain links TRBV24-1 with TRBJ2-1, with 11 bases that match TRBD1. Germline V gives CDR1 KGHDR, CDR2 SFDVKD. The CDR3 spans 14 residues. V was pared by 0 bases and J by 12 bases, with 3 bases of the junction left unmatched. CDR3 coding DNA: TGTGCCACCAGTGATTTGGGACAGGGGGCAAGGCAGTTCTTC. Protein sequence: CATSDLGQGARQFF.

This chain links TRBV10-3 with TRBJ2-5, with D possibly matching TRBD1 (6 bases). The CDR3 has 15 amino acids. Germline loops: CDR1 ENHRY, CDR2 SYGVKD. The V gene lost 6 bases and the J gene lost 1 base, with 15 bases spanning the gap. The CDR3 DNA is TGTGCCATCAGCTCACAGGGAATGGGCCAAGAGACCCAGTACTTC. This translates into CAISSQGMGQETQYF.

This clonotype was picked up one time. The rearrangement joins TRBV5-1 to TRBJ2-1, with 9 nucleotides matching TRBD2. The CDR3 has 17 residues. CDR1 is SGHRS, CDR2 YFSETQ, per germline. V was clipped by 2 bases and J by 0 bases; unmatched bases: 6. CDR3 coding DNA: TGCGCCAGCAGCTTCTCTAGCGGGGCCAGCTCCTACAATGAGCAGTTCTTC. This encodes CASSFSSGASSYNEQFF.

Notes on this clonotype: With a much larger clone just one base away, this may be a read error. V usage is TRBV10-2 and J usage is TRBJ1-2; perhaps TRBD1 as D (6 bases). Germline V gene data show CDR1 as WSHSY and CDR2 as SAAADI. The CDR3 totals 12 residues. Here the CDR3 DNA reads TGTGCCAGCAGTGGACAGAAATATGGCTACACCTTC. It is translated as CASSGQKYGYTF.

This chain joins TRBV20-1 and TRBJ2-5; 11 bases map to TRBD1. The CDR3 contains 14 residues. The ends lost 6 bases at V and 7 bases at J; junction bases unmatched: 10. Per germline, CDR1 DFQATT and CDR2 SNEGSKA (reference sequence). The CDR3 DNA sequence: TGCAGTGCCGAAAGGGGGACAGGGGGAGGGACCCAGTACTTC. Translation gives CSAERGTGGGTQYF.

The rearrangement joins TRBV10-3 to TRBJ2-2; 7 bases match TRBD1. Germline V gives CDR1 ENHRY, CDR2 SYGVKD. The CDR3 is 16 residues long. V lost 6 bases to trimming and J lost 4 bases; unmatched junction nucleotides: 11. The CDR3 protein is CAIRDRDRGTTGELFF. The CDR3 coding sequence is TGTGCCATCAGGGACCGGGACAGAGGGACCACCGGGGAGCTGTTTTTT.

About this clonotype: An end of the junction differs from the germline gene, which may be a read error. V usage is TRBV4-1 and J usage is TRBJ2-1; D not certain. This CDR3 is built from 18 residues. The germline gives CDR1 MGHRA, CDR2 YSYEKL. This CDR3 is CASSQPTVSSTLYNGQFF. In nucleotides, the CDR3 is TGCGCCAGCAGCCAACCCACCGTGAGCTCAACTCTATACAATGGGCAGTTCTTC.

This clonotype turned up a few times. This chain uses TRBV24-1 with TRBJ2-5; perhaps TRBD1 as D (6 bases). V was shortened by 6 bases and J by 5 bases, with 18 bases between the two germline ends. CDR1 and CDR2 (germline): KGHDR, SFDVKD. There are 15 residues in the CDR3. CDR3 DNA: TGTGCCACCAGTTCTGCGCAGGGGCCAGGCGAGACCCAGTACTTC. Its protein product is CATSSAQGPGETQYF.

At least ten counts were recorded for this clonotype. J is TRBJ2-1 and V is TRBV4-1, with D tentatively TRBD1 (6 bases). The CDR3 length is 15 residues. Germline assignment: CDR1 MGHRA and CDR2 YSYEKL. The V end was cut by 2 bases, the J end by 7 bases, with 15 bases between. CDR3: CASSQPRTEGNEQFF. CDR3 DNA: TGCGCCAGCAGCCAACCGCGGACAGAGGGAAATGAGCAGTTCTTC.